The source of this TCR beta chain is a study of blood T cell repertoires in COVID-19. On the study more broadly: Both acute and convalescent COVID-19 samples were obtained from the United States, Italy and Spain. T cells, B-cell-depleted T cells, or PBMCs provided the cDNA or gDNA that served as material.

Participants' reported clinical history set cohort assignment. Study processing details: Amplification with reference gene primers provided the estimates of nucleated cell counts. The assay was immunoSEQ multiplex PCR, and TCRdb's table has in-frame clones only and misses some. V, J and clone size reflect that table, while D and trimming were determined from the DNA. The repertoire consists of some 460,000 clones, with around 90% occurring once and the leading ten covering 0.7%. V dropped 4 bases and J dropped 1; count of bases not matched to a gene: 5. This CDR3 spans 15 amino acids. Germline loops: CDR1 MGHRA, CDR2 YSYEKL. The table lists this clone with a count of one.

The source is a woman between 18 and 29 years old who had recovered from COVID-19. The specimen sequenced was PBMCs or T cells enriched from blood (not recorded which). The rearrangement links TRBV4-1 to TRBJ2-3; TRBD2 aligns across 7 bases. Here the CDR3 reads CASSLQAGGTDTQYF. The CDR3 coding sequence is TGCGCCAGCAGCCTGCAGGCGGGGGGCACAGATACGCAGTATTTT.